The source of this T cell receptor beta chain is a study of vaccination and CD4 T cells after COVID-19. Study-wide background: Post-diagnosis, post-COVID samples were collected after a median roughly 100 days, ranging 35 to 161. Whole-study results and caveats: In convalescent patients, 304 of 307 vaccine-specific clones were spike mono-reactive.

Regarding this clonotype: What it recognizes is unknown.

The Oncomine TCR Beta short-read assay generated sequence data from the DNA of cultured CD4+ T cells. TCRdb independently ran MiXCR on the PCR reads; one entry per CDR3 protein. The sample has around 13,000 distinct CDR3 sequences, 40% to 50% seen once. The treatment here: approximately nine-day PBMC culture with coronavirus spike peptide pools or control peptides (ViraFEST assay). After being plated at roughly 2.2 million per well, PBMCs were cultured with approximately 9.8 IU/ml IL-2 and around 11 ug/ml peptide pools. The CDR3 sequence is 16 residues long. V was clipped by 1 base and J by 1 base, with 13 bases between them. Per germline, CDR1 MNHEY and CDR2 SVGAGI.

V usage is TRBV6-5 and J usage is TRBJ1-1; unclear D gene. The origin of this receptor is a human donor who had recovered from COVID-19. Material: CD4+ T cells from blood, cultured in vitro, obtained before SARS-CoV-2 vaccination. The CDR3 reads CASSYWTVKGNTEAFF. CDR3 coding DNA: TGTGCCAGCAGTTACTGGACGGTTAAGGGGAACACTGAAGCTTTCTTT.